The 18 T cell receptor beta chains listed next were all sequenced from one sample in a study of T cell repertoires in cytomegalovirus infection. What these receptors recognize is not known. One entry per CDR3 protein results from TCRdb running MiXCR on the reads. The table has around 360,000 distinct CDR3 sequences, approximately 35% seen once; the top ten hold less than 15%. Sequencing was performed on cultured PBMCs, taken from culture after CMV antigen stimulation. The source of these receptors is a human donor in good health (CMV status not recorded). Some clones in this sample may be carry-over from other donors' samples.

The chain uses TRBV28 and TRBJ2-7, with 16 bases matching TRBD2. CDR1 is MDHEN, CDR2 SYDVKM, per germline. CDR3 length equals 18 residues. Trimming removed 0 bases from V and 0 bases from J; junction bases left unmatched: 2. DNA of the CDR3: TGTGCCAGCAGTTTATGGGGACTAGCGGGGGGGAGCTCCTACGAGCAGTACTTC. Its translation: CASSLWGLAGGSSYEQYF. Variable domain in full (rest from reference TRBV28 and TRBJ2-7): DVKVTQSSRYLVKRTGEKVFLECVQDMDHENMFWYRQDPGLGLRLIYFSYDVKMKEKGDIPEGYSVSREKKERFSLILESASTNQTSMYLCASSLWGLAGGSSYEQYFGPGTRLTVT.

This chain joins TRBV6-1 and TRBJ2-1, with 10 bases identical to TRBD2. The CDR3 covers 20 residues. The germline V gene encodes CDR1 MNHNS and CDR2 SASEGT. The trim removed 5 bases at V and 0 bases at J, leaving 16 bases unmatched. CDR3 nucleotide sequence: TGTGCCAGCAGTTACCCGTCTCGAGCGGGAGGGAAGAGCTCCTACAATGAGCAGTTCTTC. Its protein product is CASSYPSRAGGKSSYNEQFF.

The chain has TRBV27 and TRBJ2-7; D is perhaps TRBD2 (5 bases). The germline V and J ends were trimmed by 3 bases and 5 bases, with 14 bases remaining between them. CDR1 and CDR2 (germline): MNHEY, SMNVEV (reference sequence). The CDR3 spans 14 residues. In DNA, the CDR3 is TGTGCCAGCAGTTTCATGCGGGCCCAAGACGAGCAGTACTTC. It is translated as CASSFMRAQDEQYF.

This clonotype was seen a handful of times. The chain uses TRBV2 and TRBJ2-1; D is undetermined. The V gene lost 4 bases and the J gene lost 0 bases, with 13 bases spanning the gap. The CDR3 runs 16 residues. Germline CDR1 and CDR2: SNHLY and FYNNEI. The CDR3 is CASSVNVLSSYNEQFF. The CDR3 bases are TGTGCCAGCAGTGTGAACGTTTTGAGCTCCTACAATGAGCAGTTCTTC. Drawing the rest from reference TRBV2 and TRBJ2-1, the complete variable domain is EPEVTQTPSHQVTQMGQEVILRCVPISNHLYFYWYRQILGQKVEFLVSFYNNEISEKSEIFDDQFSVERPDGSNFTLKIRSTKLEDSAMYFCASSVNVLSSYNEQFFGPGTRLTVL.

The genes are TRBV7-2 and TRBJ1-5; no reliable D call. Germline lookup yields CDR1 SGHTA and CDR2 FQGNSA. Trimming pared 1 base from V and 7 bases from J, leaving 14 bases between. This CDR3 spans 15 amino acids. The CDR3 is CASSLVISDRQPQHF. Written as DNA, the CDR3 is TGTGCCAGCAGCTTAGTAATCTCCGATAGGCAGCCCCAGCATTTT.

V gene TRBV2 combines with J gene TRBJ1-1; 9 nucleotides match TRBD1. Germline loops: CDR1 SNHLY, CDR2 FYNNEI. CDR3 length: 13 amino acids. With V trimmed by 5 bases and J by 5 bases, 3 bases remained unmatched. In DNA form, the CDR3 reads TGTGCCAGCAGTCGGGACAGGGAGACTGAAGCTTTCTTT. Protein product: CASSRDRETEAFF.

The chain carries TRBV3-1 and TRBJ2-7, with 7 bases lining up with TRBD2. V lost 2 bases and J lost 6; bases outside the gene matches: 13. The CDR3 spans 16 residues. In germline, CDR1 is LGHDT, CDR2 YNNKEL (reference sequence). CDR3 sequence: CASSQTSGARPSEQYF. CDR3 DNA: TGTGCCAGCAGCCAAACGAGCGGGGCTCGTCCCAGCGAGCAGTACTTC.

The chain links TRBV2 to TRBJ2-5, with D tentatively TRBD2 (6 bases). The CDR3 is 14 residues long. V lost 4 bases and J lost 4, with 13 bases in between. From germline, CDR1 is SNHLY and CDR2 FYNNEI. This chain's CDR3 is CASSGQGGRETQYF. As DNA, the CDR3 is TGTGCCAGCAGTGGACAAGGAGGGCGAGAGACCCAGTACTTC.

This clonotype was counted at least ten times. The genes are TRBV7-2 and TRBJ1-3; D not certain. The length of the CDR3 is 12 residues. The V gene lost 5 bases and the J gene lost 0 bases, with 2 bases spanning the gap. Germline CDR1 SGHTA, CDR2 FQGNSA. The CDR3 bases are TGTGCCAGCAGCCCCTCTGGAAACACCATATATTTT. It codes for CASSPSGNTIYF.

The V gene is TRBV7-4, the J gene TRBJ1-1, with a tentative D call TRBD1 (5 bases). V was clipped by 1 base and J by 0 bases, with 15 bases between them. The germline gives CDR1 SGHVT, CDR2 SQSDAQ. CDR3 length: 17 amino acids. The CDR3 bases are TGTGCCAGCAGCTTAGGCTCAGGGACGTTCATGAACACTGAAGCTTTCTTT. Encoded protein: CASSLGSGTFMNTEAFF.

This clonotype has only a few counts. The chain links TRBV6-5 to TRBJ2-6; 12 positions agree with TRBD1. This CDR3 has 19 residues. J was trimmed by 4 bases and V by 4 bases; bases with no gene match: 11. Germline V lookup: CDR1 MNHEY, CDR2 SVGAGI. This CDR3 reads CASSLTGTGGASGANVLTF. In nucleotides, the CDR3 is TGTGCCAGCAGTTTAACCGGGACAGGGGGCGCTTCAGGGGCCAACGTCCTGACTTTC.

The chain recombines TRBV7-2 with TRBJ1-1, with TRBD1 as a possible D gene (5 bases). The CDR3 sequence is 16 residues long. From germline, CDR1 is SGHTA and CDR2 FQGNSA. With 1 base removed from V and 2 bases from J, the gap between germline ends came to 14 bases. As DNA, the CDR3 is TGTGCCAGCAGCTTAGGGCAGGGAAGGAGTAACACTGAAGCTTTCTTT. This sequence encodes CASSLGQGRSNTEAFF.

To note about this clonotype: The conserved phenylalanine or tryptophan normally closing the CDR3 is absent here, so this likely arose from a read error. This chain connects TRBV7-2 to TRBJ2-1; 9 bases line up with TRBD1. Germline V gene lookup returns CDR1 SGHTA and CDR2 FQGNSA. The V and J ends lost 5 bases and 7 bases, in that order; junction bases with no gene match: 3. This CDR3 is built from 13 residues. The CDR3 protein is CASSLDRGNEQFI. CDR3 coding DNA: TGTGCCAGCAGCCTCGACAGGGGGAATGAGCAGTTCATC.

The chain uses TRBV4-1 and TRBJ1-4; no firm D call. The CDR3 is 16 amino acids. V was trimmed by 1 base and J by 8 bases, leaving 17 bases between them. Per germline, CDR1 MGHRA and CDR2 YSYEKL. The CDR3 region is CASSQGFAGSREKLFF. DNA of the CDR3: TGCGCCAGCAGCCAAGGGTTCGCGGGAAGTAGGGAAAAACTGTTTTTT.

This clonotype was recorded a few times. V gene TRBV3-1 combines with J gene TRBJ2-7; unclear D gene. The CDR3 length is 17 residues. Trimming removed 1 base at V and 0 bases at J, with 16 bases between. CDR1 LGHDT and CDR2 YNNKEL come from the germline V gene (reference sequence). The CDR3, as DNA: TGTGCCAGCAGCCAAGGAGGCGGATTAATCACCTCCTACGAGCAGTACTTC. Its translation is CASSQGGGLITSYEQYF.

This chain joins TRBV19 and TRBJ2-2; a possible D gene is TRBD1 (6 bases). Per germline, CDR1 LNHDA and CDR2 SQIVND (reference sequence). This CDR3 has 14 residues. The V gene lost 5 bases and the J gene lost 3 bases, with 10 bases spanning the gap. This CDR3 reads CASSLGQYTGELFF. CDR3 bases: TGTGCCAGTAGTCTAGGACAGTACACCGGGGAGCTGTTTTTT.

The chain employs TRBV10-3 and TRBJ2-5, with D maybe TRBD1 (6 bases). The CDR3 is 15 amino acids. V lost 5 bases and J 2 bases, leaving 15 bases between the germline ends. Germline V gene lookup returns CDR1 ENHRY and CDR2 SYGVKD. CDR3 in amino acids: CAISNRDGRQETQYF. CDR3 DNA sequence: TGTGCCATCAGTAACAGGGATGGGAGACAAGAGACCCAGTACTTC.

The V call is TRBV6-5, the J call TRBJ2-5, with 7 bases lining up with TRBD2. The germline gives CDR1 MNHEY, CDR2 SVGAGI. J was trimmed by 7 bases and V by 4 bases; bases with no gene match: 6. The CDR3 length is 13 residues. CDR3 amino acids: CASSLVREGTQYF. In DNA, the CDR3 is TGTGCCAGCAGTTTGGTTAGGGAGGGGACCCAGTACTTC.